This TCR beta chain was obtained from a study of PD-1 blockade in classical Hodgkin lymphoma. A remark on this clone: Its specificity is unknown.

Study-wide results and caveats: Anyone who began nivolumab under 1 year after ASCT was excluded.

Sequenced by immunoSEQ multiplex PCR; TCRdb stores in-frame clones only, minus some. The profile shows around 25,000 clones, over 70% of them singletons. Relapse was seen in all patients after autologous stem cell transplantation, and brentuximab vedotin exposure was variable. Source: peripheral blood mononuclear cells (PBMCs), taken at baseline. The TCR comes from a human donor with classical Hodgkin lymphoma.

CDR3 sequence (DNA): TGTGCCAGTAGTGTGACAGCAGGGAGTGGGGTCTTAACCGGGGAGCTGTTTTTT. Encoded protein: CASSVTAGSGVLTGELFF. The chain uses TRBV19 and TRBJ2-2; either TRBD1 or TRBD2 may supply D (5 bases each). CDR3 length equals 18 residues. Germline CDR1 is LNHDA and CDR2 is SQIVND (reference sequence). V was pared by 5 bases and J by 5 bases, with 24 bases between.